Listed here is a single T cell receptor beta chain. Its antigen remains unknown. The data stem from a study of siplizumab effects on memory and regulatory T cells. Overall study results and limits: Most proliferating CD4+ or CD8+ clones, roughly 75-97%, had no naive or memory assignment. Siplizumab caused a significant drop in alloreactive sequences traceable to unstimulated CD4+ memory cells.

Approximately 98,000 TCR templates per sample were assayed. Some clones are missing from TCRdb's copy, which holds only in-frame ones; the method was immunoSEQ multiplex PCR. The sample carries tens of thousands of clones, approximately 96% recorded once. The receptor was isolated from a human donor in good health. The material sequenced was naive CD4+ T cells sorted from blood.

The CDR3 nucleotides are TGTGCCAGCAGTTTCCCACCCAATGGAGAGAACACTGAAGCTTTCTTT. Translation gives CASSFPPNGENTEAFF. This chain links TRBV28 with TRBJ1-1; D gene unclear. The CDR3 is made up of 16 amino acids. V was shortened by 3 bases and J by 1 base, with 15 bases between the two germline ends. CDR1 and CDR2 from the germline V gene are MDHEN and SYDVKM.